Listed below are T cell receptor beta chains from one sample, sequenced in a study of T cells after yellow fever vaccination. TCRdb re-called the 5' RACE reads through MiXCR, storing one row per CDR3 protein. Counted here are more than 90,000 distinct CDR3 sequences, roughly 6.8% occurring once; the ten biggest clones make up 2.5% to 3%. Sequencing was performed on CD4+ T cells sorted from PBMCs, taken about 41 days after the first yellow fever vaccination. These receptors came from a man aged 18 to 35 who received the YFV17D yellow fever vaccine. CDR3s leave out the opening cysteine and the closing phenylalanine or tryptophan. Each record gives: CDR3 length, J gene, V gene, CDR3 protein.

CDR3 length: 14
J gene: TRBJ2-3
V gene: TRBV4-2
CDR3 protein: ASSQGEGGVADTQY

CDR3 length: 12
J gene: TRBJ1-2
V gene: TRBV20-1
CDR3 protein: SARALAGSYGYT

CDR3 length: 12
J gene: TRBJ2-1
V gene: TRBV20-1
CDR3 protein: SASPRGAYNEQF

CDR3 length: 12
J gene: TRBJ2-7
V gene: TRBV7-8
CDR3 protein: ASSFGGLTYEQY

CDR3 length: 12
J gene: TRBJ2-7
V gene: TRBV2
CDR3 protein: ASSPGTGFYEQY

CDR3 length: 14
J gene: TRBJ2-4
V gene: TRBV5-6
CDR3 protein: ASSSGQRLAKNIQY

CDR3 length: 14
J gene: TRBJ2-2
V gene: TRBV5-8
CDR3 protein: ASSLWARGNTGELF

CDR3 length: 14
J gene: TRBJ2-3
V gene: TRBV5-1
CDR3 protein: ASTLGLAGGADTQY

CDR3 length: 12
J gene: TRBJ1-1
V gene: TRBV5-1
CDR3 protein: ASRRQGQDTEAF

CDR3 length: 12
J gene: TRBJ2-7
V gene: TRBV6-1
CDR3 protein: ASSRGGFSYEQY

CDR3 length: 11
J gene: TRBJ1-4
V gene: TRBV11-2
CDR3 protein: ASSFPGTRKLF

CDR3 length: 13
J gene: TRBJ1-1
V gene: TRBV7-9
CDR3 protein: ASSPRGGGGTEAF

CDR3 length: 15
J gene: TRBJ2-5
V gene: TRBV6-5
CDR3 protein: ASSYSIPGAPQETQY

CDR3 length: 14
J gene: TRBJ2-3
V gene: TRBV7-2
CDR3 protein: ASNRREWGGQDTQY

CDR3 length: 16
J gene: TRBJ2-5
V gene: TRBV4-3
CDR3 protein: ASSQDLRLAGEEETQY

CDR3 length: 8
J gene: TRBJ2-4
V gene: TRBV19
CDR3 protein: ASGGNIQY

CDR3 length: 13
J gene: TRBJ1-1
V gene: TRBV12-3/TRBV12-4
CDR3 protein: ASRRLTGGETEAF

CDR3 length: 14
J gene: TRBJ2-1
V gene: TRBV4-1
CDR3 protein: ASSQDRQGAVNEQF

CDR3 length: 12
J gene: TRBJ2-2
V gene: TRBV7-2
CDR3 protein: ASSLVGLSGELF

CDR3 length: 13
J gene: TRBJ1-5
V gene: TRBV5-1
CDR3 protein: ASSPTGASDQPQH

CDR3 length: 12
J gene: TRBJ2-5
V gene: TRBV7-2
CDR3 protein: ASTRGGSQGTQY

CDR3 length: 14
J gene: TRBJ2-1
V gene: TRBV12-5
CDR3 protein: ASGLRSDRKNNEQF

CDR3 length: 11
J gene: TRBJ1-1
V gene: TRBV3-1
CDR3 protein: ASSQARGTEAF

CDR3 length: 12
J gene: TRBJ2-2
V gene: TRBV19
CDR3 protein: ASSGVGGTGELF

CDR3 length: 12
J gene: TRBJ2-3
V gene: TRBV7-3
CDR3 protein: ASSRAGLPDTQY

CDR3 length: 11
J gene: TRBJ1-4
V gene: TRBV6-2/TRBV6-3
CDR3 protein: ASSDRRNEKLF

CDR3 length: 11
J gene: TRBJ2-2
V gene: TRBV5-1
CDR3 protein: ASSFHPPGELF

CDR3 length: 11
J gene: TRBJ1-2
V gene: TRBV10-3
CDR3 protein: AIRSTGVGGYT

CDR3 length: 11
J gene: TRBJ1-1
V gene: TRBV5-1
CDR3 protein: ASKDSGDTEAF

CDR3 length: 13
J gene: TRBJ2-6
V gene: TRBV12-3/TRBV12-4
CDR3 protein: ASSLSGSGANVLT

CDR3 length: 13
J gene: TRBJ2-1
V gene: TRBV5-4
CDR3 protein: ASSSGTASYNEQF